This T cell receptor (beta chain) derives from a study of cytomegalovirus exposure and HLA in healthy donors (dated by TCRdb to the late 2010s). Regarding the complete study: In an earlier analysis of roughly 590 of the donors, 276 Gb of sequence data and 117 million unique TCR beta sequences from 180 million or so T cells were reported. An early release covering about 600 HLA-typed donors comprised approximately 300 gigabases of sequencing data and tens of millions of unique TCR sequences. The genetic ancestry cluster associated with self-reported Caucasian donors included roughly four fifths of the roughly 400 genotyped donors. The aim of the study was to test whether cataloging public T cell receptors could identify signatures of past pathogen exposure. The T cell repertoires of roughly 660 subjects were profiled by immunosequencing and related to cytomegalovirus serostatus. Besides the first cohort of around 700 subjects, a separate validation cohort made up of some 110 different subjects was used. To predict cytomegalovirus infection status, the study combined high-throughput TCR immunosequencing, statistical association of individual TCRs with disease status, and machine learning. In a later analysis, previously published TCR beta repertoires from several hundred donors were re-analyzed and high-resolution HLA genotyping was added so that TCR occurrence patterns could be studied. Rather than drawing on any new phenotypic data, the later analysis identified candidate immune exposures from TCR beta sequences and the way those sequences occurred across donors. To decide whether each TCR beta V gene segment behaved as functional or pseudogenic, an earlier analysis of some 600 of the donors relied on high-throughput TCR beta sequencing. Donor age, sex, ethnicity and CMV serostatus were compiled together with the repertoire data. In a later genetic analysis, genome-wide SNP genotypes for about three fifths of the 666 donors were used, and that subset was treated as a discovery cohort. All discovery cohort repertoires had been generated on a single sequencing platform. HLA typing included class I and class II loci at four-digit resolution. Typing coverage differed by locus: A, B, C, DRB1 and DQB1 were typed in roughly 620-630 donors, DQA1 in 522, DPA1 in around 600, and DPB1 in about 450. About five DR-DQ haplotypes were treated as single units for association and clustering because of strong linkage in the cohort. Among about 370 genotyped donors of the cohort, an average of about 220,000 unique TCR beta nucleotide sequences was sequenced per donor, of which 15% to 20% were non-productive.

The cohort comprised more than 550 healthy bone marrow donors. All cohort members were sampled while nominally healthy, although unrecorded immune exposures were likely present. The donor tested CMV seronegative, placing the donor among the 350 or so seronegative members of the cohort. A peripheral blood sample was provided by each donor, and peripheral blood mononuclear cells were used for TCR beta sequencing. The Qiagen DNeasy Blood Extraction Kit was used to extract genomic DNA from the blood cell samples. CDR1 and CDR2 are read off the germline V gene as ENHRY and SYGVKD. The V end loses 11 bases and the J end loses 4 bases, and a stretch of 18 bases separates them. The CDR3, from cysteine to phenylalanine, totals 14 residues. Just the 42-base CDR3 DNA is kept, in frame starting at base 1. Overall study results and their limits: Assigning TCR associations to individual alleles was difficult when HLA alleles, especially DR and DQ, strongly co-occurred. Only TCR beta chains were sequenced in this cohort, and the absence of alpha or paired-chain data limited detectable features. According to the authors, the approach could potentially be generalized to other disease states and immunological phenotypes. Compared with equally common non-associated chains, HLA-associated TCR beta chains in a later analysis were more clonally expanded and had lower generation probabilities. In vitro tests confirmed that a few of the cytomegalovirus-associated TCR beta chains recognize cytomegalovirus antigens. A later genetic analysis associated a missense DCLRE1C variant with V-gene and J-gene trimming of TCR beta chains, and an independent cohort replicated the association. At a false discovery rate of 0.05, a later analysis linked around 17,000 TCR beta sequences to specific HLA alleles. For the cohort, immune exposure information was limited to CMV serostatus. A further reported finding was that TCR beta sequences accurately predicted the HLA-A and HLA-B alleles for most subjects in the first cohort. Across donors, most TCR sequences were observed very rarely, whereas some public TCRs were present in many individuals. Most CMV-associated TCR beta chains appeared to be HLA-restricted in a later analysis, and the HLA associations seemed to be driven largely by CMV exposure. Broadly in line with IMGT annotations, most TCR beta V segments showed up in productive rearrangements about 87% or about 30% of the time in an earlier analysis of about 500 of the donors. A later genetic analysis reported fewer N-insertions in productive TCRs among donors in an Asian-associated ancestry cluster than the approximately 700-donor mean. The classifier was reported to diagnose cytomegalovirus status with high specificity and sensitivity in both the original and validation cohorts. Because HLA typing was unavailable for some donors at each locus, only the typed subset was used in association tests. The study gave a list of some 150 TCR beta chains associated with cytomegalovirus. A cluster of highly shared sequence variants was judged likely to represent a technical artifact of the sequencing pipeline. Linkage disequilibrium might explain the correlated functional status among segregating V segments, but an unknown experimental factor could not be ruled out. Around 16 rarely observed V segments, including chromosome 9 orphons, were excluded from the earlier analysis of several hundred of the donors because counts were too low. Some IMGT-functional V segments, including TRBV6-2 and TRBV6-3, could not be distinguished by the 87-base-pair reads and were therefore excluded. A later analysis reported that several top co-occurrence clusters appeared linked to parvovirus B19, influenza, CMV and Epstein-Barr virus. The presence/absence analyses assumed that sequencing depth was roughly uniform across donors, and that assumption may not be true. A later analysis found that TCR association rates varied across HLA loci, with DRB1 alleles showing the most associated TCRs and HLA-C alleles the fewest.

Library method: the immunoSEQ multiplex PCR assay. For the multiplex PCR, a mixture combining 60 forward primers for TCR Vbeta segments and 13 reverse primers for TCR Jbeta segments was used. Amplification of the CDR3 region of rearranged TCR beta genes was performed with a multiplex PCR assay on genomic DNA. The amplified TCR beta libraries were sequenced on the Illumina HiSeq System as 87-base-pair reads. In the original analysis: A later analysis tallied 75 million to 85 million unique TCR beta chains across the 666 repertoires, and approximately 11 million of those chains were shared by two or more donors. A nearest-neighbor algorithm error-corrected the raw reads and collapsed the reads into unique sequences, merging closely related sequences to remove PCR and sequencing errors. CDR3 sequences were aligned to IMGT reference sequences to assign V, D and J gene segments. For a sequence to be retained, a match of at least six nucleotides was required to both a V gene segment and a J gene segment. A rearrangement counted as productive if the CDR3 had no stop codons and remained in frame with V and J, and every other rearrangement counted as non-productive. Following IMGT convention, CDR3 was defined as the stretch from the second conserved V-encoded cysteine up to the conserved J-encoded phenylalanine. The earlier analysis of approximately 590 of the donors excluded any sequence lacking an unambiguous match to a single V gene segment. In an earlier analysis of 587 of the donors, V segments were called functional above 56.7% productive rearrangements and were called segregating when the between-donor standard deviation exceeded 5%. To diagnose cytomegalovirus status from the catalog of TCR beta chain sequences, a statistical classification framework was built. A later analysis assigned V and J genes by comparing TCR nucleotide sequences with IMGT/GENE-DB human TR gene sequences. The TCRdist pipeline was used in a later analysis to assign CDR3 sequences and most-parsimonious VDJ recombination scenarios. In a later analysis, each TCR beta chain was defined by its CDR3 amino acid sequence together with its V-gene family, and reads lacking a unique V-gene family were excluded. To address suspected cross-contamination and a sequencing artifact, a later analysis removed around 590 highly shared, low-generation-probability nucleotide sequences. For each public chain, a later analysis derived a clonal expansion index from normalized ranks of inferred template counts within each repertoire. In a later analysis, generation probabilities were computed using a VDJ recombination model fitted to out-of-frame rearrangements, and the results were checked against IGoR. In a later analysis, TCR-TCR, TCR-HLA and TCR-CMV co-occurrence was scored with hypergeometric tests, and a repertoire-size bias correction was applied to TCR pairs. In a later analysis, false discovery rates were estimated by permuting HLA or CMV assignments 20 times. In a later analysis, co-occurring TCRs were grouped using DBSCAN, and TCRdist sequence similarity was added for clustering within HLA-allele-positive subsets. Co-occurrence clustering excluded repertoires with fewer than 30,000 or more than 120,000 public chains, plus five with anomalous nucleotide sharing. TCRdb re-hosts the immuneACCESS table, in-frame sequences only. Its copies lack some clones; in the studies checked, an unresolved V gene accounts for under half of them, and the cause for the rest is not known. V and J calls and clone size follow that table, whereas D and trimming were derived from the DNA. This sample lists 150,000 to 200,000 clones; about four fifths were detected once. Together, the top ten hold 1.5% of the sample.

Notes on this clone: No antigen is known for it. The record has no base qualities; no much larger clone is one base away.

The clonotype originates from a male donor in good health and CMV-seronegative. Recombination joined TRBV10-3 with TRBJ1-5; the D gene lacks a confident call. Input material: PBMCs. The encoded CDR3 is CASSFEGVNQPQHF. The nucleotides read TGTGCCTCCTCGTTCGAGGGAGTGAATCAGCCCCAGCATTTT.